These 26 T cell receptor beta chains originate from one sample sequenced in a study of blood T cell repertoires in COVID-19. TCRdb's copy holds only in-frame clones and misses some; the assay was immunoSEQ multiplex PCR. This sample has fewer than 300,000 clones, with 91% found just once. Sequencing was carried out using peripheral blood. These receptors originate from a woman under 40 with COVID-19, enrolled during active disease.

The chain uses TRBV15 and TRBJ1-2, with D hard to call. The CDR3 runs to 13 residues. Germline CDR1 LNHNV, CDR2 YYDKDF (reference sequence). V lost 0 bases, J lost 7 bases, and 9 bases lay in between. The CDR3 reads CATSRDLWAGYTF. The CDR3, as DNA: TGTGCCACCAGCAGAGATCTCTGGGCTGGCTACACCTTC.

The CDR3 loop is CASSPGTGFVRSYEQYF. Written as DNA, the CDR3 is TGTGCCAGCAGTCCCGGGACAGGGTTTGTTCGGTCCTACGAGCAGTACTTC. The chain carries TRBV28 and TRBJ2-7; 9 bases are shared with TRBD1. The CDR3 spans 17 residues. Trimming at V came to 5 bases and at J to 1 base, leaving 12 bases not matched to a gene. Germline loops: CDR1 MDHEN, CDR2 SYDVKM. The full variable domain, with the rest looked up from reference TRBV28 and TRBJ2-7, is DVKVTQSSRYLVKRTGEKVFLECVQDMDHENMFWYRQDPGLGLRLIYFSYDVKMKEKGDIPEGYSVSREKKERFSLILESASTNQTSMYLCASSPGTGFVRSYEQYFGPGTRLTVT.

The CDR3 loop is CASSTKQGTSYEQYF. CDR3 coding DNA: TGTGCCAGCAGTACAAAACAGGGGACCTCCTACGAGCAGTACTTC. V is TRBV3-1 (or the pseudogene TRBV3-2) and J is TRBJ2-7; 7 nucleotides align to TRBD1. CDR1 LGHDT and CDR2 YNNKEL come from the germline V gene (reference sequence). This CDR3 is 15 amino acids long. Trimming took 6 bases from V and 0 from J; bases not matched to a gene: 8.

The chain joins TRBV29-1 to TRBJ2-7; 10 bases are shared with TRBD2. V shed 5 bases, J shed 9 bases, and the junction held 10 bases outside the gene matches. Germline-derived CDR1 and CDR2 are SQVTM and ANQGSEA. This CDR3 region has 13 residues. CDR3 nucleotide sequence: TGCAGCGTTCTAGCGGGAGCCCTACTTGGGCAGTACTTC. Encoded protein: CSVLAGALLGQYF.

The genes are TRBV30 and TRBJ1-5; the D gene is possibly TRBD1 (5 bases). The length of the CDR3 is 13 residues. The ends were cut back, 2 bases at V and 6 bases at J, with 11 bases in the middle. Germline values: CDR1 GTSNPN, CDR2 SVGIG (reference sequence). CDR3 loop: CAWSTQGGQPQHF. The CDR3 coding sequence is TGTGCCTGGAGTACCCAGGGAGGTCAGCCCCAGCATTTT.

This chain connects TRBV7-9 to TRBJ2-7, with 14 bases identical to TRBD2. The CDR3 has 16 amino acids. V was clipped by 1 base and J by 3 bases; unmatched bases: 2. The germline V gene encodes CDR1 SEHNR and CDR2 FQNEAQ (reference sequence). CDR3 in amino acids: CASSLDGLAGGYEQYF. The CDR3 coding sequence is TGTGCCAGCAGCTTAGACGGACTAGCGGGAGGCTACGAGCAGTACTTC.

The chain carries TRBV11-2 and TRBJ2-1; weak D call: TRBD2 (6 bases). Trimming shortened V by 2 bases and J by 8 bases, and 16 bases separated the two germline ends. Per germline, CDR1 SGHAT and CDR2 FQNNGV. The CDR3 is 15 residues long. CDR3 sequence reads: CASSLSGGREDEQFF. The CDR3 DNA sequence: TGTGCCAGCAGCTTAAGTGGAGGGCGCGAAGATGAGCAGTTCTTC.

The V call is TRBV29-1, the J call TRBJ2-2; 13 nucleotides match TRBD2. The CDR3 has 17 amino acids. Unmatched junction bases numbered 12, after V lost 7 bases and J lost 4 bases. The germline gives CDR1 SQVTM, CDR2 ANQGSEA. The CDR3 is CSASKGLAGDLTGELFF. The CDR3 DNA sequence: TGCAGCGCTTCCAAAGGACTAGCGGGAGATCTCACCGGGGAGCTGTTTTTT.

The V call is TRBV27, the J call TRBJ2-1; 8 positions agree with TRBD2. The CDR3 loop spans 15 amino acids. Looked up from germline, CDR1 is MNHEY and CDR2 is SMNVEV (reference sequence). V gave up 3 bases and J gave up 0 bases; unmatched junction bases: 1. In DNA form, the CDR3 reads TGTGCCAGCAGTTTTGCGGGAGGCTCCTACAATGAGCAGTTCTTC. Translated, it gives CASSFAGGSYNEQFF.

This chain links TRBV14 with TRBJ2-1; weak D call: TRBD2 (6 bases). The CDR3 runs 15 residues. V lost 0 bases and J lost 6, with 12 bases in between. CDR1 SGHDN and CDR2 FVKESK come from the germline V gene. CDR3: CASSQEGGRFNEQFF. The DNA for the CDR3 is TGTGCCAGCAGCCAAGAGGGAGGACGGTTCAATGAGCAGTTCTTC.

This clone was counted a few times. This chain joins TRBV28 and TRBJ1-6; D is uncertain. Between the trimmed V and J ends, which lost 5 bases and 8 bases, there was a span of 16 bases. CDR1 and CDR2 (germline): MDHEN, SYDVKM. CDR3 length: 15 residues. CDR3: CASSPHSQQYSPLHF. CDR3 DNA sequence: TGTGCCAGCAGTCCCCACTCTCAACAGTATTCACCCCTCCACTTT.

This clone has just one count. The chain has TRBV29-1 and TRBJ1-2; TRBD1 matches 7 bases. This CDR3 has 13 residues. V was clipped by 6 bases and J by 5 bases; unmatched bases: 9. Germline V lookup: CDR1 SQVTM, CDR2 ANQGSEA. CDR3: CSVRTGLAYGYTF. CDR3 sequence (DNA): TGCAGCGTCAGGACAGGACTGGCTTATGGCTACACCTTC.

The chain has TRBV11-2 and TRBJ1-1, with D perhaps matching TRBD1 (6 bases). V dropped 5 bases and J dropped 6 bases, with 16 bases sitting between them. Germline V gives CDR1 SGHAT, CDR2 FQNNGV. CDR3 length equals 14 residues. The CDR3 protein is CASSTRGEVSEAFF. The CDR3 DNA reads TGTGCCAGCAGCACCAGGGGAGAGGTCTCTGAAGCTTTCTTT.

CDR3 sequence (DNA): TGCAGCGTTGACATGAACACTGAAGCTTTCTTT. Encoded protein: CSVDMNTEAFF. V is TRBV29-1 and J is TRBJ1-1, with D unresolved. V was trimmed by 3 bases and J by 0 bases, leaving 2 bases between them. CDR3 length: 11 residues. Germline-derived CDR1 and CDR2 are SQVTM and ANQGSEA.

This chain uses TRBV5-6 with TRBJ2-1; 7 bases align to TRBD2. Germline CDR1 reads SGHDT; CDR2 reads YYEEEE. The junction had 7 bases not matched to a gene; V was cut back by 3 bases and J by 1 base. The CDR3 is 16 amino acids. Here the CDR3 reads CASSYRGSRSYNEQFF. Written as DNA, the CDR3 is TGTGCCAGCAGCTACCGCGGGAGTCGGTCCTACAATGAGCAGTTCTTC.

The chain carries TRBV25-1 and TRBJ1-1; TRBD1 agrees at 8 bases. The V gene end was trimmed by 7 bases and the J gene end by 4 bases; junction bases not matched to a gene: 5. Germline CDR1 and CDR2: MGHDK and SYGVNS. The CDR3 spans 13 residues. The CDR3 DNA reads as TGTGCCAGCACGGACAGGGTGGGCACTGAAGCTTTCTTT. The encoded protein is CASTDRVGTEAFF.

The V and J genes are TRBV5-1 and TRBJ1-3, with 7 bases aligning to TRBD1. J lost 2 bases, V lost 3 bases, and 8 bases had no gene match. This CDR3 is 16 amino acids long. The germline V gene encodes CDR1 SGHRS and CDR2 YFSETQ. CDR3 in amino acids: CASSSTGARPGNTIYF. The CDR3, as DNA: TGCGCCAGCAGCTCCACAGGGGCGAGGCCTGGAAACACCATATATTTT.

This sequence joins TRBV11-2 and TRBJ2-1; maybe TRBD2 (6 bases). The V gene lost 5 bases and the J gene lost 4 bases, with 21 bases spanning the gap. There are 17 residues in the CDR3. Germline V gives CDR1 SGHAT, CDR2 FQNNGV. CDR3 residues: CASSPNAVLSGYNEQFF. The CDR3 DNA follows: TGTGCCAGCAGCCCTAACGCCGTCCTGAGCGGGTACAATGAGCAGTTCTTC.

J is TRBJ1-2 and V is TRBV2, with D perhaps TRBD1 (6 bases). Germline CDR1 SNHLY, CDR2 FYNNEI. This CDR3 has 15 amino acids. Trimming removed 4 bases from V and 3 bases from J, with 15 bases in between. In DNA form, the CDR3 reads TGTGCCAGCAGTGGAGGGGGGGAGGGACACTATGGCTACACCTTC. Its protein is CASSGGGEGHYGYTF.

This clone has a handful of counts. The CDR3 sequence is CASSQGSDTQYF. The CDR3 nucleotides read TGTGCCAGCTCACAGGGGTCCGATACGCAGTATTTT. This chain uses TRBV18 with TRBJ2-3; D perhaps matches TRBD1 (5 bases). CDR1 is KGHSH and CDR2 is LQKENI in the germline V gene. Trimming removed 4 bases from V and 6 bases from J, with 8 bases in between. This CDR3 region has 12 residues.

The genes are TRBV7-9 and TRBJ2-7, with 8 positions matching TRBD2. The J segment lost 4 bases and the V segment lost 3 bases, leaving 5 bases of the junction unmatched. The length of the CDR3 is 14 residues. The germline V gene has CDR1 SEHNR and CDR2 FQNEAQ (reference sequence). CDR3 residues: CASSFATSGYEQYF. The CDR3 nucleotides are TGTGCCAGCAGCTTTGCCACTAGCGGATACGAGCAGTACTTC.

The chain combines TRBV5-1 with TRBJ2-5; the match to TRBD1 covers 9 bases. V shed 2 bases, J shed 1 base, and the junction held 9 bases outside the gene matches. The CDR3 has 17 residues. From germline, CDR1 is SGHRS and CDR2 YFSETQ. The CDR3 loop is CASSFGPQTGGQETQYF. CDR3 coding DNA: TGCGCCAGCAGCTTCGGTCCCCAGACAGGGGGCCAAGAGACCCAGTACTTC. Drawing the rest from reference TRBV5-1 and TRBJ2-5, the complete variable domain is KAGVTQTPRYLIKTRGQQVTLSCSPISGHRSVSWYQQTPGQGLQFLFEYFSETQRNKGNFPGRFSGRQFSNSRSEMNVSTLELGDSALYLCASSFGPQTGGQETQYFGPGTRLLVL.

The chain combines TRBV5-1 with TRBJ2-1, with 7 bases lining up with TRBD1. Per germline, CDR1 SGHRS and CDR2 YFSETQ. This CDR3 spans 14 amino acids. The trim removed 4 bases at V and 8 bases at J, leaving 9 bases unmatched. Written as DNA, the CDR3 is TGCGCCAGCAGCATCCTCCTCCAGGGGGATGAGCAGTTCTTC. Translated, it gives CASSILLQGDEQFF.

This chain connects TRBV27 to TRBJ1-6; TRBD1 might be the D (5 bases). Germline V lookup: CDR1 MNHEY, CDR2 SMNVEV (reference sequence). Trimming took 4 bases from V and 7 from J, leaving 8 bases between them. This CDR3 is built from 13 residues. CDR3 amino acids: CASSSTVNSPLHF. CDR3 DNA: TGTGCCAGCAGTTCGACAGTCAATTCACCCCTCCACTTT.

The chain has TRBV27 and TRBJ2-7, with 10 positions matching TRBD2. The CDR3 runs to 15 residues. Losses at the gene ends were 3 bases for V and 7 bases for J; bases not matched to a gene: 9. CDR1 MNHEY and CDR2 SMNVEV come from the germline V gene (reference sequence). This CDR3 reads CASSFWASGRVEQYF. Written as DNA, the CDR3 is TGTGCCAGCAGTTTTTGGGCTAGCGGGAGAGTGGAGCAGTACTTC.

This chain joins TRBV7-9 and TRBJ1-6; 10 bases fit TRBD1. CDR3 length: 14 amino acids. The V gene end was trimmed by 3 bases and the J gene end by 9 bases; junction bases not matched to a gene: 2. The V gene's germline CDR1 is SEHNR and CDR2 FQNEAQ (reference sequence). CDR3 amino acids: CASSLGTGVSPLHF. Here the CDR3 DNA reads TGTGCCAGCAGCTTGGGGACAGGGGTTTCACCCCTCCACTTT.